The 2 T cell receptor beta chains given below trace back to one sample, sequenced in a study of cytomegalovirus exposure and HLA in healthy donors. The protocol was immunoSEQ multiplex PCR, while the TCRdb copy is restricted to in-frame clones and leaves out a portion. The table records about 220,000 clones, 75% to 90% of them present only once. Material: PBMCs. These receptors were obtained from a woman aged 25-40 years in good health and CMV-seropositive.

This clone was recorded once. V gene TRBV19 combines with J gene TRBJ2-1; 14 positions agree with TRBD2. In germline, CDR1 is LNHDA, CDR2 SQIVND (reference sequence). V was clipped by 5 bases and J by 6 bases; unmatched bases: 3. The CDR3 spans 15 residues. The CDR3 loop reads CASSPGLAGVNEQFF. CDR3 bases: TGTGCCAGTAGTCCGGGACTAGCGGGAGTCAATGAGCAGTTCTTC. The whole variable domain, remainder taken from reference TRBV19 and TRBJ2-1, is DGGITQSPKYLFRKEGQNVTLSCEQNLNHDAMYWYRQDPGQGLRLIYYSQIVNDFQKGDIAEGYSVSREKKESFPLTVTSAQKNPTAFYLCASSPGLAGVNEQFFGPGTRLTVL.

The chain combines TRBV27 with TRBJ2-1, with D tentatively TRBD1 (6 bases). Trimming left V 7 bases short and J 5 bases short, with 18 bases between. CDR1 is MNHEY and CDR2 is SMNVEV in the germline V gene (reference sequence). The CDR3 contains 15 residues. The CDR3 region is CASTILGAGDNEQFF. CDR3 nucleotide sequence: TGTGCCAGCACCATTCTGGGGGCAGGGGACAATGAGCAGTTCTTC.